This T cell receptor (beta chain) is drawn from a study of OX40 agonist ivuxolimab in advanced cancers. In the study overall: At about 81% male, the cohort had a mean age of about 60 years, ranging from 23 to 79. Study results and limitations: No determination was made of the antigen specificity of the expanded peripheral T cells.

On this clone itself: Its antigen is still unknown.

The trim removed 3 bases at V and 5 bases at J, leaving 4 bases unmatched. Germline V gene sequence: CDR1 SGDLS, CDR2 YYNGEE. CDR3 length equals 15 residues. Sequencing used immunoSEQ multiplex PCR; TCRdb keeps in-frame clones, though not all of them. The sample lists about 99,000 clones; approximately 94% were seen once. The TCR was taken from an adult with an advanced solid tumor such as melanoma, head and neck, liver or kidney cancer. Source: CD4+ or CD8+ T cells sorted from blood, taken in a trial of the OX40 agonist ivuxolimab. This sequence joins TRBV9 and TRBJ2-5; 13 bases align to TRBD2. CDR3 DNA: TGTGCCAGCAGCGAGGCGACTAGCGGGGGGGAGACCCAGTACTTC. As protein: CASSEATSGGETQYF.